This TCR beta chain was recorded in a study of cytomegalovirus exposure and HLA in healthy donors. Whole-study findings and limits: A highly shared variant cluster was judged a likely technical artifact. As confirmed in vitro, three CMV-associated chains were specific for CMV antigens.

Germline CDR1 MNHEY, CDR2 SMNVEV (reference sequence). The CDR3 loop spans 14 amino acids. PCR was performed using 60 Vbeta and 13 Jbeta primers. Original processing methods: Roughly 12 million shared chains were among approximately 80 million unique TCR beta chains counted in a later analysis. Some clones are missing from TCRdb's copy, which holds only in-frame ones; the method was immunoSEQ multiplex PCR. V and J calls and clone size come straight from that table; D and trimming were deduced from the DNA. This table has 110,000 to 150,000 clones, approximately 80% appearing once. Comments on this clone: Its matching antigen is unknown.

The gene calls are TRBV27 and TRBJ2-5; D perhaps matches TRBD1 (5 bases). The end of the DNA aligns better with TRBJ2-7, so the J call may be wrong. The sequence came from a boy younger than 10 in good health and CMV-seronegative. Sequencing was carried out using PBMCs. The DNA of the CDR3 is TGTGCCAGCAGTTTTCTAGGGGCGTTGGGCGAGCAGTACTTC. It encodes CASSFLGALGEQYF.